The 15 T cell receptor beta chains presented below share a single source sample, sequenced in a study of cytomegalovirus exposure and HLA in healthy donors (TCRdb year 2017). Libraries came from the immunoSEQ multiplex PCR assay. A mixture of 60 forward primers for TCR Vbeta segments and 13 reverse primers for TCR Jbeta segments was used in the multiplex PCR. TCRdb obtained this table from immuneACCESS and retained in-frame rearrangements with V and J assigned. These tables miss some clones; where compared with another copy, unresolved V genes account for less than half of the shortfall, and the remainder is unexplained. This sample is represented by under 150,000 clones; more than 80% of them were singletons. The ten largest make up 5.5% to 7% of the sample. The sequenced material came from PBMCs. Source of these receptors: a woman between 35 and 50 years old in good health and CMV-seropositive.

The chain links TRBV15 to TRBJ2-3; 13 nucleotides match TRBD2. CDR3 length: 19 residues. Per germline, CDR1 LNHNV and CDR2 YYDKDF (reference sequence). V lost 3 bases to trimming and J lost 1 base; unmatched junction nucleotides: 10. The CDR3 loop reads CATSSPRTSGSIRTDTQYF. The CDR3 coding sequence is TGTGCCACCAGCAGCCCACGGACTAGCGGGAGTATTCGCACAGATACGCAGTATTTT.

The chain links TRBV2 to TRBJ2-3, with 11 bases that match TRBD2. This CDR3 is 18 amino acids long. Germline loops: CDR1 SNHLY, CDR2 FYNNEI. V was clipped by 0 bases and J by 5 bases; unmatched bases: 10. CDR3 loop: CASSEAGIAGGPRDTQYF. The CDR3 coding sequence is TGTGCCAGCAGTGAAGCGGGGATAGCGGGGGGGCCAAGAGATACGCAGTATTTT. The full variable domain, completed using reference TRBV2 and TRBJ2-3, is EPEVTQTPSHQVTQMGQEVILRCVPISNHLYFYWYRQILGQKVEFLVSFYNNEISEKSEIFDDQFSVERPDGSNFTLKIRSTKLEDSAMYFCASSEAGIAGGPRDTQYFGPGTRLTVL.

The chain joins TRBV19 to TRBJ2-5, with 9 bases that match TRBD1. V was clipped by 4 bases and J by 3 bases; unmatched bases: 3. Germline V lookup: CDR1 LNHDA, CDR2 SQIVND (reference sequence). This CDR3 has 14 residues. The CDR3 DNA follows: TGTGCCAGTAGTACGGGACAGGGCAAAGAGACCCAGTACTTC. It specifies CASSTGQGKETQYF.

The genes are TRBV5-4 and TRBJ2-7; 7 nucleotides align to TRBD1. This CDR3 spans 14 amino acids. Germline V gene sequence: CDR1 SGHNT, CDR2 YYREEE (reference sequence). Trimming at V came to 4 bases and at J to 6 bases, leaving 10 bases not matched to a gene. The CDR3 protein is CASSPELGGVEQYF. The CDR3 nucleotides are TGTGCCAGCAGCCCCGAACTAGGGGGCGTCGAGCAGTACTTC.

V gene TRBV5-6 combines with J gene TRBJ1-2; no clear D gene. The V gene's germline CDR1 is SGHDT and CDR2 YYEEEE. The CDR3 length is 14 residues. V was trimmed by 4 bases and J by 5 bases, leaving 15 bases between them. The CDR3 DNA reads TGTGCCAGCAGCCAAAGACATCCTCTTTATGGCTACACCTTC. Encoded protein: CASSQRHPLYGYTF.

This chain connects TRBV7-9 to TRBJ2-5; TRBD2 aligns across 14 bases. This CDR3 is 17 amino acids long. V was clipped by 6 bases and J by 4 bases; unmatched bases: 10. The germline gives CDR1 SEHNR, CDR2 FQNEAQ (reference sequence). The DNA of the CDR3 is TGTGCCAGCAGACCGCGACTAGCGGGAGGGCCTGGAGAGACCCAGTACTTC. Translated, it gives CASRPRLAGGPGETQYF.

The chain is built from TRBV6-4 and TRBJ2-3, with D perhaps matching TRBD2 (6 bases). CDR1 and CDR2 from the germline V gene are MRHNA and SNTAGT. This CDR3 has 13 residues. Trimming cost V 6 bases and J 3 bases, with 10 bases left between them. CDR3: CASRGLATDTQYF. DNA of the CDR3: TGTGCCAGCAGGGGGCTAGCGACAGATACGCAGTATTTT.

This clone was detected only once. The CDR3 DNA sequence: TGTGCCAGCAGCTTAGGAGCGGGGGGCCGGGGCGATGAGCAGTTCTTC. Protein: CASSLGAGGRGDEQFF. This chain connects TRBV7-6 to TRBJ2-1; 9 bases align to TRBD2. This CDR3 has 16 residues. The V gene end was trimmed by 1 base and the J gene end by 8 bases; junction bases not matched to a gene: 9. Germline CDR1 SGHVS, CDR2 FNYEAQ. The whole variable domain, remainder taken from reference TRBV7-6 and TRBJ2-1, is GAGVSQSPRYKVTKRGQDVALRCDPISGHVSLYWYRQALGQGPEFLTYFNYEAQQDKSGLPNDRFSAERPEGSISTLTIQRTEQRDSAMYRCASSLGAGGRGDEQFFGPGTRLTVL.

This rearrangement joins TRBV6-1 to TRBJ1-2; 8 nucleotides line up with TRBD1. Per germline, CDR1 MNHNS and CDR2 SASEGT. Unmatched junction bases numbered 10, after V lost 3 bases and J lost 4 bases. CDR3 length equals 16 residues. The CDR3 protein is CASSDTSGTGLYGYTF. The CDR3 bases are TGTGCCAGCAGTGATACTTCCGGGACAGGCCTCTATGGCTACACCTTC.

This clone was observed once. The V gene is TRBV28, the J gene TRBJ2-7; TRBD2 matches at 13 bases. Trimming cost V 3 bases and J 0 bases; bases outside gene matches: 5. CDR1 is MDHEN and CDR2 is SYDVKM in the germline V gene. This CDR3 is 17 amino acids long. CDR3: CASSFRTSGRSSYEQYF. The CDR3 coding sequence is TGTGCCAGCAGTTTTCGGACTAGCGGGAGAAGCTCCTACGAGCAGTACTTC.

The rearrangement uses TRBV11-2 and TRBJ2-4, with D perhaps matching TRBD1 (5 bases). The CDR3 has 13 amino acids. Trimming pared 6 bases from V and 2 bases from J, leaving 8 bases between. Germline CDR1 is SGHAT and CDR2 is FQNNGV. CDR3 sequence (DNA): TGTGCCAGCAGAAGGGGAACCAAAAACATTCAGTACTTC. It yields the protein CASRRGTKNIQYF.

The chain recombines TRBV13 with TRBJ1-4, with TRBD1 matching over 7 bases. The CDR3 is 17 residues long. Germline V gene lookup returns CDR1 PRHDT and CDR2 FYEKMQ (reference sequence). Trimming removed 4 bases from V and 0 bases from J; junction bases left unmatched: 8. This CDR3 reads CASSSAGGRATNEKLFF. CDR3 coding DNA: TGTGCCAGCAGCTCAGCAGGGGGAAGAGCAACTAATGAAAAACTGTTTTTT.

The V and J genes are TRBV28 and TRBJ2-1; D might be TRBD1 (6 bases). The CDR3 length is 14 residues. V was trimmed by 4 bases and J by 5 bases, leaving 12 bases between them. CDR1 is MDHEN and CDR2 is SYDVKM in the germline V gene. This CDR3 is CASSSSGANNEQFF. The CDR3 DNA is TGTGCCAGCAGTTCCTCAGGGGCCAACAATGAGCAGTTCTTC.

A few counts support this clone. The chain recombines TRBV5-1 with TRBJ1-1, with D tentatively TRBD1 (5 bases). Germline V CDR1 and CDR2: SGHRS, YFSETQ. Trimming removed 4 bases from V and 3 bases from J, with 13 bases in between. This CDR3 has 14 amino acids. The CDR3 loop is CASSASRDYTEAFF. The DNA for the CDR3 is TGCGCCAGCAGCGCCAGCCGGGACTACACTGAAGCTTTCTTT.

About this clone: The junction does not match germline at one end; this may be a read error. The V and J genes are TRBV7-7 and TRBJ1-1, with no clear D. The V gene's germline CDR1 is SSHAT and CDR2 FNYEAQ (reference sequence). The CDR3 runs to 13 residues. The CDR3 coding sequence is TGTGCTAGCAGCCTGACACAGAACACTGAAGCTTTCTTT. This gives the protein CASSLTQNTEAFF.